The rows below give T cell receptor beta chains drawn from one sample of a study of blood T cell repertoires in COVID-19. Only in-frame clones appear in the TCRdb table, and some are missing; sequencing was by immunoSEQ multiplex PCR. The sample holds 270,000 or so clones, roughly nine tenths seen once. Sample: peripheral blood. The source is a woman between 40 and 50 years old who had recovered from COVID-19. CDR3s include the opening cysteine and the closing phenylalanine or tryptophan. A D gene is named only where the DNA matches it firmly. Rows give clone size only sometimes, using once, few, many, or a class for an expanded clone.

TRBV23-1	18	-	TRBJ2-2	TRBD1	CASTPRGQGNMLAGELFF	TGCGCCAGCACTCCCCGGGGACAGGGGAATATGTTGGCCGGGGAGCTGTTTTTT
TRBV29-1	12	-	TRBJ1-2	-	CSVAPRAGGYTF	TGCAGCGTTGCACCCAGGGCCGGCGGCTACACCTTC
TRBV12-3/TRBV12-4	13	-	TRBJ1-1	TRBD1	CASKGDSHGKAFF	TGTGCCAGCAAAGGGGACAGTCATGGGAAAGCTTTCTTT
TRBV7-9	15	once	TRBJ2-3	TRBD2	CASSRAGALEDTQYF	TGTGCCAGCAGCCGAGCGGGGGCTTTGGAAGATACGCAGTATTTT
TRBV24-1	15	-	TRBJ1-1	TRBD1	CATSDPGTGNTEAFF	TGTGCCACCAGTGATCCTGGGACAGGGAACACTGAAGCTTTCTTT
TRBV30	13	-	TRBJ1-2	-	CAWSVAAGYGYTF	TGTGCCTGGAGTGTAGCGGCGGGGTATGGCTACACCTTC
TRBV6-2/TRBV6-3	16	-	TRBJ2-1	TRBD2	CASSYEDAGEGYEQFF	TGTGCCAGCAGTTACGAGGACGCGGGAGAAGGGTACGAGCAGTTCTTC
TRBV6-6	16	-	TRBJ1-5	TRBD1	CASSAIHRGNNQPQHF	TGTGCCAGCAGTGCTATCCACAGGGGGAACAATCAGCCCCAGCATTTT
TRBV4-1	17	-	TRBJ1-5	-	CASSQDKGLLAGQPQHF	TGCGCCAGCAGCCAAGATAAGGGGCTGTTGGCGGGACAGCCCCAGCATTTT
TRBV23-1	16	-	TRBJ1-1	-	CASSRPSVRDNTEAFF	TGCGCCAGCAGTCGGCCTAGCGTTAGGGACAACACTGAAGCTTTCTTT
TRBV6-2/TRBV6-3	17	-	TRBJ2-3	TRBD2	CASSFFSGAVRTDTQYF	TGTGCCAGCAGTTTCTTTAGCGGGGCAGTTCGTACAGATACGCAGTATTTT
TRBV7-9	15	once	TRBJ2-7	TRBD1	CASSPPGQGAREQYF	TGTGCCAGCAGCCCTCCGGGACAGGGGGCAAGGGAGCAGTACTTC
TRBV5-4	14	-	TRBJ1-2	TRBD1	CASSSRDRGGGYTF	TGTGCCAGCAGCTCCAGGGACAGGGGGGGCGGCTACACCTTC
TRBV6-2/TRBV6-3	11	-	TRBJ1-1	-	CASSQGVEAFF	TGTGCCAGCAGTCAAGGGGTTGAAGCTTTCTTT
TRBV25-1	15	-	TRBJ2-3	TRBD2	CASSELAGGPNTQYF	TGTGCCAGCAGTGAATTAGCGGGAGGGCCGAATACGCAGTATTTT
TRBV7-8	14	-	TRBJ1-4	-	CASRVPVGPGDLFF	TGTGCCAGCAGGGTCCCGGTCGGTCCCGGGGATCTGTTTTTT
TRBV11-2	14	-	TRBJ2-1	-	CASSLGRSYNEQFF	TGTGCCAGCAGCTTAGGGCGGTCCTACAATGAGCAGTTCTTC
TRBV11-2	17	-	TRBJ1-2	TRBD1	CASSLGSGTGVNYGYTF	TGTGCCAGCAGCTTAGGATCCGGGACAGGGGTGAACTATGGCTACACCTTC
TRBV11-3	16	-	TRBJ2-4	TRBD1	CASSFMGQGASDIQYF	TGTGCCAGCAGCTTTATGGGACAGGGGGCGTCGGACATTCAGTACTTC
TRBV5-1	17	-	TRBJ1-4	TRBD1	CASSLSRDRDSNEKLFF	TGCGCCAGCAGCTTGTCCCGGGACAGGGACAGTAATGAAAAACTGTTTTTT
TRBV5-6	12	once	TRBJ1-5	-	CASSLRSEPQHF	TGTGCCAGCAGCCTCCGGTCTGAGCCCCAGCATTTT
TRBV27	17	-	TRBJ2-1	TRBD1	CASKPGQGKRSYNEQFF	TGTGCCAGCAAGCCGGGACAGGGGAAGCGCTCCTACAATGAGCAGTTCTTC
TRBV3-1/TRBV3-2	11	-	TRBJ1-3	-	CASSHRNTIYF	TGTGCCAGCAGCCATAGAAACACCATATATTTT
TRBV10-2	14	-	TRBJ2-5	-	CASGRGSPQETQYF	TGCGCCAGCGGGAGGGGGTCCCCGCAAGAGACCCAGTACTTC
TRBV4-1	16	-	TRBJ2-1	TRBD1	CASSQPGQGLGNEQFF	TGCGCCAGCAGCCAACCGGGACAGGGGCTCGGCAATGAGCAGTTCTTC
TRBV9	16	-	TRBJ1-1	TRBD1	CASSLGAGQGNTEAFF	TGTGCCAGCAGCCTAGGGGCCGGACAGGGGAACACTGAAGCTTTCTTT
TRBV29-1	15	-	TRBJ2-3	TRBD2	CSVDDGTSDADTQYF	TGCAGCGTTGACGATGGGACTAGCGATGCAGATACGCAGTATTTT
TRBV24-1	16	-	TRBJ2-3	TRBD2	CATSESFAGGTDTQYF	TGTGCCACCAGTGAATCTTTTGCGGGAGGCACAGATACGCAGTATTTT
TRBV7-3	13	-	TRBJ2-2	-	CASSLEGPGELFF	TGTGCCAGCAGCTTAGAGGGTCCCGGGGAGCTGTTTTTT